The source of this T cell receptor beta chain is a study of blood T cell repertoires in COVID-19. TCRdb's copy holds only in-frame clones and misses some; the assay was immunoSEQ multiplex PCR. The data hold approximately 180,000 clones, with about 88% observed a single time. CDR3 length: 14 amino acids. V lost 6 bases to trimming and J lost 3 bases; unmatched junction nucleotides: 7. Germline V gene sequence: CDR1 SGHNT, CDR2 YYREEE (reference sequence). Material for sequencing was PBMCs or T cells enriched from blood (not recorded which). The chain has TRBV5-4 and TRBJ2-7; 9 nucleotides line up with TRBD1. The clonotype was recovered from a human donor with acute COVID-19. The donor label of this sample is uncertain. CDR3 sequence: CASTGTGSDYEQYF. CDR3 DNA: TGTGCCAGCACCGGGACAGGGAGCGACTACGAGCAGTACTTC.